This passage covers 22 T cell receptor beta chains from one sample sequenced in a study of control samples from healthy donors and cancer patients. Sequencing used immunoSEQ multiplex PCR; TCRdb keeps in-frame clones, though not all of them. The table lists some 11,000 clones, roughly 94% of them singletons, with 25% to 30% in the top ten. Sequenced input: PBMCs. These receptors were obtained from a man in his 70s with head and neck cancer.

The genes are TRBV30 and TRBJ2-1, with TRBD2 matching 13 bases. CDR1 and CDR2 from the germline V gene are GTSNPN and SVGIG (reference sequence). The ends lost 2 bases at V and 6 bases at J; junction bases unmatched: 7. The CDR3 runs 16 residues. The CDR3 region is CAWSRPGLAGFNEQFF. DNA for the CDR3: TGTGCCTGGAGTCGTCCGGGACTAGCGGGATTCAATGAGCAGTTCTTC.

The rearrangement links TRBV7-3 to TRBJ2-3; 11 bases align to TRBD2. CDR1 and CDR2 from the germline V gene are SGHTA and FQGTGA. J lost 3 bases, V lost 5 bases, and 7 bases had no gene match. This CDR3 spans 16 amino acids. CDR3 residues: CASSRQGTSGTDTQYF. The DNA for the CDR3 is TGTGCCAGCAGCCGTCAAGGGACTAGCGGTACAGATACGCAGTATTTT.

This chain connects TRBV7-6 to TRBJ2-1; D is unclear. The CDR3 spans 13 residues. Trimming left V 6 bases short and J 4 bases short, with 10 bases between. Germline V CDR1 and CDR2: SGHVS, FNYEAQ. CDR3 sequence (DNA): TGTGCCAGCAGGCCAGCAGCTTACAATGAGCAGTTCTTC. This encodes CASRPAAYNEQFF. The full variable domain, completed using reference TRBV7-6 and TRBJ2-1, is GAGVSQSPRYKVTKRGQDVALRCDPISGHVSLYWYRQALGQGPEFLTYFNYEAQQDKSGLPNDRFSAERPEGSISTLTIQRTEQRDSAMYRCASRPAAYNEQFFGPGTRLTVL.

The V call is TRBV11-2, the J call TRBJ1-2, with TRBD1 matching 8 bases. The germline V gene encodes CDR1 SGHAT and CDR2 FQNNGV. V shed 8 bases and J 4 bases; nucleotides not matched to a gene: 6. This CDR3 is 13 amino acids long. The CDR3, as DNA: TGTGCCAGCGGAATCACAGGGGGCTATGGCTACACCTTC. As protein: CASGITGGYGYTF.

The rearrangement joins TRBV20-1 to TRBJ1-5; 7 positions match TRBD1. The CDR3 extends over 14 amino acids. Trimming removed 3 bases from V and 4 bases from J; junction bases left unmatched: 6. The germline V gene encodes CDR1 DFQATT and CDR2 SNEGSKA (reference sequence). The CDR3 here is CSASLGRGNQPQHF. As DNA, the CDR3 is TGCAGTGCTAGTCTGGGCAGGGGGAATCAGCCCCAGCATTTT.

The chain has TRBV5-6 and TRBJ1-1, with a possible D match to TRBD1 (6 bases). Trimming shortened V by 0 bases and J by 1 base, and 7 bases separated the two germline ends. CDR3 length equals 14 residues. The germline V gene has CDR1 SGHDT and CDR2 YYEEEE. The CDR3 region has the DNA TGTGCCAGCAGCTTGGAGGGGGAGAACACTGAAGCTTTCTTT. It is translated as CASSLEGENTEAFF.

This clone was seen a single time. The chain combines TRBV18 with TRBJ1-1; a possible D gene is TRBD1 (6 bases). CDR3 length: 15 residues. V was clipped by 3 bases and J by 4 bases, with 15 bases between them. CDR1 and CDR2 from the germline V gene are KGHSH and LQKENI. CDR3 nucleotides: TGTGCCAGCTCACCCAGGGGCCTACTGGCCACTGAAGCTTTCTTT. Residues: CASSPRGLLATEAFF.

This clone has a single count. V usage is TRBV4-2 and J usage is TRBJ2-7; 9 bases are shared with TRBD2. After removal of 6 bases from V and 3 bases from J, the junction contained 15 bases not matched to a gene. Germline V CDR1 and CDR2: LGHNA, YNFKEQ. The length of the CDR3 is 17 residues. The CDR3 is CASSPSQAASGDYEQYF. The CDR3 nucleotides are TGTGCCAGCAGTCCATCCCAGGCGGCTAGCGGGGACTACGAGCAGTACTTC.

The CDR3 region is CASSAGRAGFRTNEKLFF. In DNA form, the CDR3 reads TGTGCCAGCAGCGCAGGAAGGGCAGGGTTCAGAACTAATGAAAAACTGTTTTTT. The gene calls are TRBV9 and TRBJ1-4; D is possibly TRBD1 (5 bases). From germline, CDR1 is SGDLS and CDR2 YYNGEE. The V end lost 3 bases, the J end lost 1 base, and 19 bases lay between the germline ends. The CDR3 is 18 amino acids.

The V gene is TRBV7-9, the J gene TRBJ2-3, with a tentative D call TRBD1 (5 bases). The CDR3 is 15 amino acids. CDR1 and CDR2 from the germline V gene are SEHNR and FQNEAQ (reference sequence). V lost 1 base, J lost 1 base, and 9 bases lay in between. The CDR3 DNA follows: TGTGCCAGCAGCTTAGAGGGCAGGGGCACAGATACGCAGTATTTT. Its protein is CASSLEGRGTDTQYF.

In its sample, this clone was seen once. The V and J genes are TRBV5-6 and TRBJ2-3, with 11 nucleotides matching TRBD2. The germline V gene has CDR1 SGHDT and CDR2 YYEEEE. V lost 4 bases to trimming and J lost 5 bases; unmatched junction nucleotides: 6. The CDR3 is made up of 15 amino acids. Written as DNA, the CDR3 is TGTGCCAGCAGCCTAAACCTAGCGGGAGGAGATACGCAGTATTTT. Residues: CASSLNLAGGDTQYF.

The CDR3 loop reads CASSGDGNYGYTF. As DNA, the CDR3 is TGCGCCAGCAGCGGGGACGGTAACTATGGCTACACCTTC. V and J are TRBV5-1 and TRBJ1-2; D is possibly TRBD1 (5 bases). Germline CDR1 SGHRS, CDR2 YFSETQ. The CDR3 consists of 13 residues. V shed 4 bases and J shed 1 base, with 8 bases lying between them.

The V gene is TRBV18, the J gene TRBJ2-1; D could derive from TRBD1 or TRBD2 (5 bases each). The CDR3 extends over 15 amino acids. The V end was cut by 2 bases, the J end by 2 bases, with 10 bases between. Germline lookup yields CDR1 KGHSH and CDR2 LQKENI. The CDR3 loop reads CASSPGAGTYNEQFF. The CDR3 nucleotides read TGTGCCAGCTCACCAGGGGCCGGGACCTACAATGAGCAGTTCTTC.

The chain employs TRBV3-1 (or the pseudogene TRBV3-2) and TRBJ1-1, with D possibly being TRBD1 (6 bases). The CDR3 spans 11 residues. Between the trimmed V and J ends, which lost 5 bases and 7 bases, there was a span of 8 bases. In germline, CDR1 is LGHDT, CDR2 YNNKEL (reference sequence). The CDR3 here is CASSEGGEAFF. CDR3 coding DNA: TGTGCCAGCAGCGAAGGGGGTGAAGCTTTCTTT.

This clone was seen a single time. V is TRBV27 and J is TRBJ2-1, with 8 positions matching TRBD2. The germline CDR1 and CDR2 sequences are MNHEY and SMNVEV (reference sequence). V lost 8 bases and J lost 4; bases outside the gene matches: 10. This CDR3 is 15 amino acids long. The CDR3 DNA sequence: TGTGCCAGCGCCTTGGGCGGGGGGCTTTACAATGAGCAGTTCTTC. Its translation is CASALGGGLYNEQFF.

V and J are TRBV5-1 and TRBJ2-5; D gene uncertain. Trimming took off 4 bases at V and 2 bases at J, with 6 bases between the two ends. This CDR3 has 12 amino acids. From germline, CDR1 is SGHRS and CDR2 YFSETQ. The CDR3 DNA follows: TGCGCCAGCAGCCGATCTCAAGAGACCCAGTACTTC. Translated, it gives CASSRSQETQYF.

The chain joins TRBV24-1 to TRBJ2-3, with TRBD1 matching 8 bases. CDR1 and CDR2 (germline): KGHDR, SFDVKD. The CDR3 covers 14 residues. J lost 4 bases, V lost 7 bases, and 6 bases had no gene match. The CDR3 DNA reads as TGTGCCACCAGCGGGGGACAGGTCCCAGATACGCAGTATTTT. As protein: CATSGGQVPDTQYF.

This chain links TRBV5-1 with TRBJ2-3; D ambiguous. Germline V CDR1 and CDR2: SGHRS, YFSETQ. The CDR3 totals 15 residues. V was clipped by 4 bases and J by 0 bases, with 12 bases between them. CDR3 DNA sequence: TGCGCCAGCAGCCACCTCCTCGATAGCACAGATACGCAGTATTTT. Encoded protein: CASSHLLDSTDTQYF.

V is TRBV11-1 and J is TRBJ2-1, with TRBD2 matching 10 bases. This CDR3 spans 16 amino acids. The germline gives CDR1 SGHAT, CDR2 FQDESV (reference sequence). The trim removed 5 bases at V and 8 bases at J, leaving 12 bases unmatched. The CDR3 sequence is CASSPPGVAGGYEQFF. CDR3 in DNA: TGTGCCAGCAGCCCCCCGGGAGTAGCGGGAGGTTATGAGCAGTTCTTC.

The rearrangement joins TRBV6-5 to TRBJ2-7, with D unclear. Germline values: CDR1 MNHEY, CDR2 SVGAGI. CDR3 length equals 13 residues. Trimming removed 6 bases from V and 3 bases from J, with 12 bases in between. In DNA, the CDR3 is TGTGCCAGCAGCCCACTGGAGCTCTACGAGCAGTACTTC. Translating gives CASSPLELYEQYF.

The chain carries TRBV28 and TRBJ2-7; no clear D. The germline gives CDR1 MDHEN, CDR2 SYDVKM. This CDR3 has 13 amino acids. Trimming took off 4 bases at V and 4 bases at J, with 11 bases between the two ends. In DNA form, the CDR3 reads TGTGCCAGCAGTTCAACACCGGTATACGAGCAGTACTTC. Translating gives CASSSTPVYEQYF.

The chain links TRBV18 to TRBJ1-1, with 12 bases aligning to TRBD1. Germline CDR1 KGHSH, CDR2 LQKENI. This CDR3 is built from 17 residues. V was pared by 3 bases and J by 4 bases, with 9 bases of the junction left unmatched. The CDR3 spells CASSPAGQGAEGTEAFF. CDR3 nucleotides: TGTGCCAGCTCACCGGCGGGACAGGGGGCGGAGGGCACTGAAGCTTTCTTT.